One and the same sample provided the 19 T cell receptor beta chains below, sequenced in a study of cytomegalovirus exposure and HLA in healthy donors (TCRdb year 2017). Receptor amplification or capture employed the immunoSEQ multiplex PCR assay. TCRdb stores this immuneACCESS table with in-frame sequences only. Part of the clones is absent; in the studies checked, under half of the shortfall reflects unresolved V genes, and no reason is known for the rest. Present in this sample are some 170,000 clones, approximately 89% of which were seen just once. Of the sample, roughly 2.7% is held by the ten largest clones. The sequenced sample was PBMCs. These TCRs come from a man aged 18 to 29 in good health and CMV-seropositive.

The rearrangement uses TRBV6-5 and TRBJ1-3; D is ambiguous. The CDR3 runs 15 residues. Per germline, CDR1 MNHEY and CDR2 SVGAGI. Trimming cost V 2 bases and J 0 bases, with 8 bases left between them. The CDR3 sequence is CASSYGQTSGNTIYF. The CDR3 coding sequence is TGTGCCAGCAGTTACGGGCAGACCTCTGGAAACACCATATATTTT.

As DNA, the CDR3 is TGTGCCAGCACCGTAAACACTGAAGCTTTCTTT. Amino acids: CASTVNTEAFF. The V and J genes are TRBV7-2 and TRBJ1-1; D call uncertain. CDR3 length: 11 amino acids. Germline V gene sequence: CDR1 SGHTA, CDR2 FQGNSA. V was pared by 7 bases and J by 2 bases, with 5 bases between.

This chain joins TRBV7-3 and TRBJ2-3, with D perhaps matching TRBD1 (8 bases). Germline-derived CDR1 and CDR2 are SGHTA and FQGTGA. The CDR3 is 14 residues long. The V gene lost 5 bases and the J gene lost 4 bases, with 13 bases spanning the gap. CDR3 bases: TGTGCCAGCAGCGCAGCGGGACAGGCAGATACGCAGTATTTT. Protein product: CASSAAGQADTQYF. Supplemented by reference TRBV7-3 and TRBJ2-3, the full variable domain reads GAGVSQTPSNKVTEKGKYVELRCDPISGHTALYWYRQSLGQGPEFLIYFQGTGAADDSGLPNDRFFAVRPEGSVSTLKIQRTERGDSAVYLCASSAAGQADTQYFGPGTRLTVL.

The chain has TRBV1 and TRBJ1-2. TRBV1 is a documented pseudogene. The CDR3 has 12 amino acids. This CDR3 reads CTSSRGTYGYTF. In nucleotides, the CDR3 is TGCACCTCGTCACGCGGGACTTATGGCTACACCTTC.

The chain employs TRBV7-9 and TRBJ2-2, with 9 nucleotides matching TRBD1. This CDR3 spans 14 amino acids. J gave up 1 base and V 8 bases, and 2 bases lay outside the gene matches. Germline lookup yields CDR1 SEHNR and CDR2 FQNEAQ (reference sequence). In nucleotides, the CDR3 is TGTGCCAGCTTGGACAGGGGGAACACCGGGGAGCTGTTTTTT. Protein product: CASLDRGNTGELFF.

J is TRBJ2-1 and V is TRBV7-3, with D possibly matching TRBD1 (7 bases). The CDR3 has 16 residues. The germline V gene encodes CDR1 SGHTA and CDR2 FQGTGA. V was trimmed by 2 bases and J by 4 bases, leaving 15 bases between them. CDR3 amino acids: CASSLGGGLLYNEQFF. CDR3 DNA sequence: TGTGCCAGCAGCTTAGGAGGGGGCCTCCTTTACAATGAGCAGTTCTTC.

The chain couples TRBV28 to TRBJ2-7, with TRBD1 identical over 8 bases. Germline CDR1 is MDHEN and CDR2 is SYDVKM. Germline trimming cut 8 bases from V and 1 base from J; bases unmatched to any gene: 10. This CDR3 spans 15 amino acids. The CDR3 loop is CASYGTDRGSYEQYF. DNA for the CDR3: TGTGCCAGCTATGGGACAGACAGGGGATCCTACGAGCAGTACTTC.

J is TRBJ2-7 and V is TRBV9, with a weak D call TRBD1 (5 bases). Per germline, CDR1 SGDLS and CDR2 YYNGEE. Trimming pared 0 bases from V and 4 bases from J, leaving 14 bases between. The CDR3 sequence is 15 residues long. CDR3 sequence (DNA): TGTGCCAGCAGCGTAGGGGCGACAGTCCAGTACGAGCAGTACTTC. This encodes CASSVGATVQYEQYF. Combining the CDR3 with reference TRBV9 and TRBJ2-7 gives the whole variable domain DSGVTQTPKHLITATGQRVTLRCSPRSGDLSVYWYQQSLDQGLQFLIQYYNGEERAKGNILERFSAQQFPDLHSELNLSSLELGDSALYFCASSVGATVQYEQYFGPGTRLTVT.

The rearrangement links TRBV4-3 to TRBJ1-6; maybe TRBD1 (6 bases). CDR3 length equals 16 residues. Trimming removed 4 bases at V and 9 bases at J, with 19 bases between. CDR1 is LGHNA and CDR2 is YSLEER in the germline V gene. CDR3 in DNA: TGCGCCAGCAGCCGAAAACCGGAACAGGGCGGTTCACCCCTCCACTTT. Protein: CASSRKPEQGGSPLHF.

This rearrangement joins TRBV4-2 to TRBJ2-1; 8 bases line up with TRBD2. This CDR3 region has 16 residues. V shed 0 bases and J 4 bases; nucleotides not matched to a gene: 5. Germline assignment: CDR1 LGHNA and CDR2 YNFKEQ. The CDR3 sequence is CASSQDLRGGYNEQFF. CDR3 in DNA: TGTGCCAGCAGCCAAGATCTACGGGGGGGATACAATGAGCAGTTCTTC.

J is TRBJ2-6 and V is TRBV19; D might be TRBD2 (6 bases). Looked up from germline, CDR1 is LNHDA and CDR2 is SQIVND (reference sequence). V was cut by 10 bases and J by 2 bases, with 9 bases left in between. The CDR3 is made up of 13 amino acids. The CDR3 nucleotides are TGTGCCACGGGGGTAGCTGGGGCCAACGTCCTGACTTTC. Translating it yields CATGVAGANVLTF.

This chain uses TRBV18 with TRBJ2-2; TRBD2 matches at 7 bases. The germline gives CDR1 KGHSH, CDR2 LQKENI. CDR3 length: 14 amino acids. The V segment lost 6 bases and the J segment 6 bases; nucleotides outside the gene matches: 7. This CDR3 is CASSPSGRAGELFF. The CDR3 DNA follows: TGTGCCAGCTCGCCTTCAGGGAGGGCCGGGGAGCTGTTTTTT.

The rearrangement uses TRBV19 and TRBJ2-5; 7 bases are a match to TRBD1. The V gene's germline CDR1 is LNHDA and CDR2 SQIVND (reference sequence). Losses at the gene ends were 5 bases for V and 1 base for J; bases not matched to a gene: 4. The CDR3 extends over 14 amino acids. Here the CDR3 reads CASSLNRGQETQYF. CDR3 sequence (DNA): TGTGCCAGTAGTCTTAACAGGGGCCAAGAGACCCAGTACTTC.

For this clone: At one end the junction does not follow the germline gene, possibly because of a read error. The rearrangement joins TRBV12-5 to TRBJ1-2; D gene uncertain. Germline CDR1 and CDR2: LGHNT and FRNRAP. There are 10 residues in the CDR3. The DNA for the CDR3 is TGTGCTAGTGGTTTGGTAAATCCCGTCTTC. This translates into CASGLVNPVF.

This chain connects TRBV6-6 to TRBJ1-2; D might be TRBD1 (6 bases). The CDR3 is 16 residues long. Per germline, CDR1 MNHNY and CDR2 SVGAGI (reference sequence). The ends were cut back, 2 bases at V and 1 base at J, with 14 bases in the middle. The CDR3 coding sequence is TGTGCCAGCAGTTACGCAACAGGGACCATTAACTATGGCTACACCTTC. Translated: CASSYATGTINYGYTF.

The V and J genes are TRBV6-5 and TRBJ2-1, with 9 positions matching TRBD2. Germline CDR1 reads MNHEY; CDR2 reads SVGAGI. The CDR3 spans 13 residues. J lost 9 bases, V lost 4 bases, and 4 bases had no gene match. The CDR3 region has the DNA TGTGCCAGCAGTTTAGCGGGAGACGGTGAGCAGTTCTTC. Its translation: CASSLAGDGEQFF.

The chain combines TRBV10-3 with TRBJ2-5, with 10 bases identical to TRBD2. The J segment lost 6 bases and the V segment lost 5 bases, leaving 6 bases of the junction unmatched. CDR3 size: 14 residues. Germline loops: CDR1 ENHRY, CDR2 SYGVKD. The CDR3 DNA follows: TGTGCCATCAGTCCCGGGACTAGCGAGCAGACCCAGTACTTC. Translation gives CAISPGTSEQTQYF.

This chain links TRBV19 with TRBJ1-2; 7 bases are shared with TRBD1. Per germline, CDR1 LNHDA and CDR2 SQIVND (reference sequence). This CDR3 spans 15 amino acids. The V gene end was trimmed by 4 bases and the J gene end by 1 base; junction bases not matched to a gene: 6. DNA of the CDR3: TGTGCCAGTAGTACCCGACAGGGTCGTAACTATGGCTACACCTTC. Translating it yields CASSTRQGRNYGYTF.

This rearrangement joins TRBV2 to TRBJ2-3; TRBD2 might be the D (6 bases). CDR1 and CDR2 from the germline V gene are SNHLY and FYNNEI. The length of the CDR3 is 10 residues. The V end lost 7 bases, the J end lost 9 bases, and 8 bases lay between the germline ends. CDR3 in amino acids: CASIGGTQYF. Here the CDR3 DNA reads TGTGCCAGCATCGGAGGGACGCAGTATTTT. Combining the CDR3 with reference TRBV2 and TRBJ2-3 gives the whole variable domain EPEVTQTPSHQVTQMGQEVILRCVPISNHLYFYWYRQILGQKVEFLVSFYNNEISEKSEIFDDQFSVERPDGSNFTLKIRSTKLEDSAMYFCASIGGTQYFGPGTRLTVL.